A selection of T cell receptor beta chains follows, all from one sample in a study of early T cells in non-severe SARS-CoV-2 infection. Using its own MiXCR run on the 5' RACE reads, TCRdb lists one record per CDR3 protein. This table has tens of thousands of distinct CDR3 sequences, 9% to 14% appearing once. The sample taken for sequencing was whole blood. The receptors stem from an adult who was a healthcare worker with PCR-confirmed SARS-CoV-2 infection or an uninfected control (not recorded which). Both conserved end residues are part of each CDR3. The D gene is left open where the match is weak. Clone sizes are given selectively: once, few, many, or a class where the clone is expanded.

V gene	clone size	J gene	D gene	CDR3 length	CDR3 protein	CDR3 DNA
TRBV19	-	TRBJ2-3	TRBD2	15	CASSIGASGRAQQYF	TGTGCCAGTAGTATAGGCGCTAGCGGGAGGGCCCAGCAGTATTTT
TRBV27	many	TRBJ1-5	-	12	CASRSGGQPQHF	TGTGCCAGCCGGAGCGGGGGTCAGCCCCAGCATTTT
TRBV10-3	-	TRBJ2-7	TRBD1	13	CAISPTGFNEQYF	TGTGCCATCAGCCCGACAGGGTTCAACGAGCAGTACTTC
TRBV3-1	many	TRBJ1-2	TRBD1	15	CASSQGQGRVYGYTF	TGTGCCAGCAGCCAAGGACAGGGACGCGTCTATGGCTACACCTTC
TRBV7-3	few	TRBJ1-6	-	13	CASSLDRHSPLHF	TGTGCCAGCAGCTTAGACAGGCATTCACCCCTCCACTTT
TRBV7-3	many	TRBJ2-2	-	16	CASSLNPLVSPGELFF	TGTGCCAGCAGCTTAAATCCGCTAGTTTCACCCGGGGAGCTGTTTTTT
TRBV3-1	-	TRBJ2-6	-	16	CASSHVTISGANVLTF	TGTGCCAGCAGCCACGTGACCATCTCTGGGGCCAACGTCCTGACTTTC
TRBV5-1	many	TRBJ2-1	-	13	CASSLFGANEQFF	TGCGCCAGCAGCTTGTTCGGCGCTAATGAGCAGTTCTTC
TRBV11-2	-	TRBJ2-7	TRBD2	14	CASSSLAGVNEQYF	TGTGCCAGCAGTTCACTAGCGGGAGTGAACGAGCAGTACTTC
TRBV11-2	-	TRBJ2-2	TRBD1	16	CASSSYRGRDTGELFF	TGTGCCAGCAGCTCATACAGGGGGCGCGACACCGGGGAGCTGTTTTTT
TRBV12-5	many	TRBJ2-1	TRBD2	15	CASYPGLAGHNEQFF	TGTGCTAGTTACCCGGGACTAGCGGGACACAATGAGCAGTTCTTC
TRBV28	-	TRBJ2-6	-	17	CASSFGHLSSGANVLTF	TGTGCCAGCAGCTTTGGGCATCTCAGCTCTGGGGCCAACGTCCTGACTTTC
TRBV11-1	-	TRBJ1-4	-	13	CASTTGPNEKLFF	TGTGCCAGCACGACGGGGCCTAATGAAAAACTGTTTTTT
TRBV29-1	many	TRBJ2-7	-	15	CSVRDGLASSYEQYF	TGCAGCGTTCGCGATGGGCTAGCGAGCTCCTACGAGCAGTACTTC
TRBV25-1	many	TRBJ1-1	-	13	CASSGQVVTEAFF	TGTGCCAGCAGTGGACAGGTTGTGACTGAAGCTTTCTTT
TRBV11-2	many	TRBJ2-3	TRBD2	16	CASSAELAGDSDTQYF	TGTGCCAGCAGCGCCGAACTAGCGGGAGATAGTGATACGCAGTATTTT
TRBV3-1	few	TRBJ2-3	-	16	CASSQDPSGRTDTQYF	TGTGCCAGCAGCCAAGATCCCTCGGGTCGCACAGATACGCAGTATTTT
TRBV6-6	many	TRBJ1-1	-	15	CASSSNTAMNTEAFF	TGTGCCAGCAGTTCCAACACAGCGATGAACACTGAAGCTTTCTTT
TRBV7-3	few	TRBJ2-4	-	13	CASSLTRGDIQYF	TGTGCCAGCAGCTTAACGCGAGGGGACATTCAGTACTTC
TRBV6-5	few	TRBJ1-6	TRBD1	14	CASSSTGTNSPLHF	TGTGCCAGCAGCTCGACAGGGACTAATTCACCCCTCCACTTT
TRBV28	many	TRBJ2-7	-	11	CASSPSRKQYF	TGTGCCAGCAGCCCCTCAAGAAAGCAGTACTTC
TRBV5-1	-	TRBJ2-3	-	15	CASSQSVSSTDTQYF	TGCGCCAGCAGCCAAAGCGTATCTAGCACAGATACGCAGTATTTT
TRBV7-2	many	TRBJ1-2	-	10	CASSLLGYTF	TGTGCCAGCAGCTTGTTAGGCTACACCTTC